The rows below give T cell receptor beta chains drawn from one sample of a study of blood T cell repertoires in COVID-19. Method: immunoSEQ multiplex PCR; TCRdb's copy keeps in-frame clones and lacks some. The repertoire holds under 350,000 clones, with 90% as singletons. The sequenced sample was PBMCs or T cells enriched from blood (not recorded which). The receptors derive from a man aged 55-75 years who had recovered from COVID-19. Both conserved end residues are part of each CDR3. The order of the fields is clone size, J gene, D gene, V gene, CDR3 DNA, CDR3 protein. A D gene is named only where the DNA matches it firmly. Expanded clones are given a class, and other clones once, few, many or no size at all.

size: .; J: TRBJ2-1; D: TRBD2; V: TRBV5-6; DNA: TGTGCCAGCAGCGTAGGACTAGCGGGAGTCAACCGAAAGGGCAATGAGCAGTTCTTC; CDR3: CASSVGLAGVNRKGNEQFF
size: .; J: TRBJ2-3; D: TRBD2; V: TRBV18; DNA: TGTGCCAGCTCACCAAACATAGCGGGGGGGTCCGATACGCAGTATTTT; CDR3: CASSPNIAGGSDTQYF
size: .; J: TRBJ1-5; D: .; V: TRBV2; DNA: TGTGCCAGCAGCGCACTGACAGGACGTAATCAGCCCCAGCATTTT; CDR3: CASSALTGRNQPQHF
size: once; J: TRBJ2-1; D: .; V: TRBV11-3; DNA: TGTGCCAGCAGCTTAGGGGAGAACAATGAGCAGTTCTTC; CDR3: CASSLGENNEQFF
size: .; J: TRBJ2-1; D: .; V: TRBV5-4; DNA: TGTGCCAGCAGCTTGTCTGGCAATCAACATGAGCAGTTCTTC; CDR3: CASSLSGNQHEQFF
size: .; J: TRBJ1-2; D: TRBD1; V: TRBV2; DNA: TGTGCCAGCACTTCCACGACAGGGGGATACTATGGCTACACCTTC; CDR3: CASTSTTGGYYGYTF
size: .; J: TRBJ2-5; D: .; V: TRBV7-9; DNA: TGTGCCAGCAGCGCCGGTCTGACACCGGAGGTAGGAGAGACCCAGTACTTC; CDR3: CASSAGLTPEVGETQYF
size: .; J: TRBJ1-5; D: .; V: TRBV12-5; DNA: TGTGCTAGTGGTTTGGGGCAGATCAATCAGCCCCAGCATTTT; CDR3: CASGLGQINQPQHF
size: .; J: TRBJ2-7; D: .; V: TRBV6-5; DNA: TGTGCCAGCAGCATAGCGAGCTCCTACGAGCAGTACTTC; CDR3: CASSIASSYEQYF
size: .; J: TRBJ2-7; D: TRBD2; V: TRBV29-1; DNA: TGCAGCGTTGAAGATCAAGGGACCACGGGAGGGCAGTACTTC; CDR3: CSVEDQGTTGGQYF
size: .; J: TRBJ2-1; D: TRBD2; V: TRBV5-1; DNA: TGCGCCAGCAGCTTCTCTAGCGGGGGTGACAATGAGCAGTTCTTC; CDR3: CASSFSSGGDNEQFF
size: .; J: TRBJ2-3; D: TRBD2; V: TRBV4-3; DNA: TGCGCCAGCAGCCAAGATCAGCAGCGGGGGGGAGATACGCAGTATTTT; CDR3: CASSQDQQRGGDTQYF
size: .; J: TRBJ2-5; D: TRBD1; V: TRBV29-1; DNA: TGCAGCACCGGACAGGGGCAAGAGACCCAGTACTTC; CDR3: CSTGQGQETQYF
size: .; J: TRBJ2-2; D: .; V: TRBV4-1; DNA: TGCGCCAGCAGCTTTTTAGGGGAGCTGTTTTTT; CDR3: CASSFLGELFF
size: .; J: TRBJ2-7; D: .; V: TRBV6-1; DNA: TGTGCCAGCAGTGAGGTACAGGTCTACGAGCAGTACTTC; CDR3: CASSEVQVYEQYF
size: .; J: TRBJ2-7; D: .; V: TRBV28; DNA: TGTGCCAGCACCCCACCGTCGGGGGGCCCAGACTACACCTACGAGCAGTACTTC; CDR3: CASTPPSGGPDYTYEQYF
size: .; J: TRBJ1-3; D: .; V: TRBV3-1/TRBV3-2; DNA: TGTGCCAGCAGCCAAGCCCAGCGGGCCTTGACTGGAAACACCATATATTTT; CDR3: CASSQAQRALTGNTIYF
size: .; J: TRBJ2-7; D: TRBD2; V: TRBV5-1; DNA: TGCGCCAGCAGCTTCGGCGGGGGATACGAGCAGTACTTC; CDR3: CASSFGGGYEQYF
size: once; J: TRBJ2-2; D: .; V: TRBV7-2; DNA: TGTGCCAGCAGCTTAGGAGTTAGCATCGGCACCGGGGAGCTGTTTTTT; CDR3: CASSLGVSIGTGELFF
size: .; J: TRBJ2-1; D: .; V: TRBV30; DNA: TGTGCCTGGAGTGGTCGGGGGGCTCGCGGCAATGAGCAGTTCTTC; CDR3: CAWSGRGARGNEQFF
size: .; J: TRBJ2-5; D: TRBD2; V: TRBV5-6; DNA: TGTGCCAGCAGTGATAGCGGGGTCGCCGAGACCCAGTACTTC; CDR3: CASSDSGVAETQYF
size: .; J: TRBJ2-4; D: TRBD1; V: TRBV7-9; DNA: TGTGCCAGCAGCTCATTCGCAGGGGGCGCCGGGAGAGGAAACATTCAGTACTTC; CDR3: CASSSFAGGAGRGNIQYF
size: .; J: TRBJ2-7; D: .; V: TRBV6-5; DNA: TGTGCCAGCAGTTACTCGGCCTTAGGGAGCTACGAGCAGTACTTC; CDR3: CASSYSALGSYEQYF
size: .; J: TRBJ1-4; D: .; V: TRBV18; DNA: TGTGCCAGCTCACCCGCGGGGGCGGCAGCCGCAAAACTGTTTTTT; CDR3: CASSPAGAAAAKLFF
size: .; J: TRBJ1-6; D: .; V: TRBV19; DNA: TGTGCCAGTAGGGGTGACACTAATTCACCCCTCCACTTT; CDR3: CASRGDTNSPLHF
size: .; J: TRBJ2-6; D: .; V: TRBV7-9; DNA: TGTGCCAGCAGCGGGCACAGCAACGTCCTGACTTTC; CDR3: CASSGHSNVLTF
size: once; J: TRBJ2-2; D: TRBD1; V: TRBV6-5; DNA: TGTGCCAGCAGCACAGGGGTCGGGGAGCTGTTTTTT; CDR3: CASSTGVGELFF
size: .; J: TRBJ2-7; D: TRBD1; V: TRBV5-1; DNA: TGCGCCAGCAGCTTCCAACAGGGGGCCTACGAGCAGTACTTC; CDR3: CASSFQQGAYEQYF
size: .; J: TRBJ2-7; D: .; V: TRBV7-2; DNA: TGTGCCAGCAGCTTAGCGGGGGCGGACTCCCGCTACGAGCAGTACTTC; CDR3: CASSLAGADSRYEQYF
size: .; J: TRBJ1-5; D: TRBD1; V: TRBV7-2; DNA: TGTGCCAGCAGGGGGCAGGGGGCGGGTCAGCCCCAGCATTTT; CDR3: CASRGQGAGQPQHF